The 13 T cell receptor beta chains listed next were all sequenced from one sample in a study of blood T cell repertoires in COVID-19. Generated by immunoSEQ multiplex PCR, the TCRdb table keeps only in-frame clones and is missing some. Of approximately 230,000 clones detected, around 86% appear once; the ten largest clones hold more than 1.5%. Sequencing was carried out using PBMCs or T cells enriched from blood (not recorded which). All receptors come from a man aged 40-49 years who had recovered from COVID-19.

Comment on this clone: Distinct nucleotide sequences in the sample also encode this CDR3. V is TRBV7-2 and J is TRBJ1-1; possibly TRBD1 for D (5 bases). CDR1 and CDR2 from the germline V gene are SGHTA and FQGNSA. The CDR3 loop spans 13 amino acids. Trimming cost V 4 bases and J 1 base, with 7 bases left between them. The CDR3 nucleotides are TGTGCCAGCAGCTCTGGACAGAACACTGAAGCTTTCTTT. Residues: CASSSGQNTEAFF.

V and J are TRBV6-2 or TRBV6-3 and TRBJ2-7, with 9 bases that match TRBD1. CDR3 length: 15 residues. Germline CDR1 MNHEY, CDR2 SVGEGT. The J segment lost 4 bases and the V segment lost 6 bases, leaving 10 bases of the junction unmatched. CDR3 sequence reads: CASSSSGTGRYEQYF. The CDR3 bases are TGTGCCAGCAGCTCATCCGGGACAGGGAGATACGAGCAGTACTTC.

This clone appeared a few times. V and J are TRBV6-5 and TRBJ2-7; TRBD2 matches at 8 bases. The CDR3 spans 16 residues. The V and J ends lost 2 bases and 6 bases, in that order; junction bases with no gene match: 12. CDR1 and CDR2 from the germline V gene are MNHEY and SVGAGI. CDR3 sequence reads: CASSYPTSGSGGEQYF. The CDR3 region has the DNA TGTGCCAGCAGTTACCCCACAAGCGGGAGTGGCGGCGAGCAGTACTTC.

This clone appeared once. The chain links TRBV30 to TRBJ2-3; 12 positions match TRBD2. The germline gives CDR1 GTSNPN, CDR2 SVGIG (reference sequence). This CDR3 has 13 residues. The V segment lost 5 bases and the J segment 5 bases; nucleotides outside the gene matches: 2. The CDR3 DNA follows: TGTGCCTGGGGACTAGCGGGGTTAGATACGCAGTATTTT. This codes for CAWGLAGLDTQYF.

The CDR3 region has the DNA TGCGCCAGCAGCCCGGGACTAGCGGAGCAGTACTTC. Its protein is CASSPGLAEQYF. The chain links TRBV4-1 to TRBJ2-7; 10 positions match TRBD2. The J segment lost 7 bases and the V segment lost 4 bases, leaving 1 base of the junction unmatched. This CDR3 has 12 residues. CDR1 is MGHRA and CDR2 is YSYEKL in the germline V gene.

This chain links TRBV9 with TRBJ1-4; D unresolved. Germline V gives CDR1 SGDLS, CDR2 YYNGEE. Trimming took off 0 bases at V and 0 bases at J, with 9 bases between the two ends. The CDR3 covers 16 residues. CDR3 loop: CASSVGASATNEKLFF. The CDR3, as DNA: TGTGCCAGCAGCGTAGGGGCGAGTGCAACTAATGAAAAACTGTTTTTT. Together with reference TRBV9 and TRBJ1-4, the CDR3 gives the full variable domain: DSGVTQTPKHLITATGQRVTLRCSPRSGDLSVYWYQQSLDQGLQFLIQYYNGEERAKGNILERFSAQQFPDLHSELNLSSLELGDSALYFCASSVGASATNEKLFFGSGTQLSVL.

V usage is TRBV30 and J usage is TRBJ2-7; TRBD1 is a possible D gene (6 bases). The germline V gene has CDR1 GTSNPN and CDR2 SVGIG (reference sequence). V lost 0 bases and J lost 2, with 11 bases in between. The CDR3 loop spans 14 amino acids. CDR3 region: CAWSVRQAAYEQYF. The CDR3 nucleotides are TGTGCCTGGAGTGTACGACAGGCAGCCTACGAGCAGTACTTC.

The CDR3 protein is CASSNPFEPGSQETQYF. The CDR3 region has the DNA TGTGCCAGTAGTAACCCCTTTGAGCCGGGATCTCAAGAGACCCAGTACTTC. This rearrangement joins TRBV19 to TRBJ2-5; possible D gene TRBD2, 5 bases. The germline gives CDR1 LNHDA, CDR2 SQIVND (reference sequence). V was trimmed by 4 bases and J by 2 bases, leaving 20 bases between them. This CDR3 comprises 17 residues.

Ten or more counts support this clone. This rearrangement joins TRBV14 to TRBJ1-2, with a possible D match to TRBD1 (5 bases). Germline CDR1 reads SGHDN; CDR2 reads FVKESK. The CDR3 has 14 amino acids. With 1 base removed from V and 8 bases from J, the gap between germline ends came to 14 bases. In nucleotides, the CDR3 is TGTGCCAGCAGCCAAGTTCGGGCAGGGCACGGCTACACCTTC. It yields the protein CASSQVRAGHGYTF.

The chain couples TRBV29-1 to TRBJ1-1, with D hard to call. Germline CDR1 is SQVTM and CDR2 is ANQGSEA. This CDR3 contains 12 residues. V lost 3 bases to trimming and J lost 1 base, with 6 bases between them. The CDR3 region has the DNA TGCAGCGTTGATGGCGGGAACACTGAAGCTTTCTTT. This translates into CSVDGGNTEAFF. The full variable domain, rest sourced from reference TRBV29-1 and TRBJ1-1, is SAVISQKPSRDICQRGTSLTIQCQVDSQVTMMFWYRQQPGQSLTLIATANQGSEATYESGFVIDKFPISRPNLTFSTLTVSNMSPEDSSIYLCSVDGGNTEAFFGQGTRLTVV.

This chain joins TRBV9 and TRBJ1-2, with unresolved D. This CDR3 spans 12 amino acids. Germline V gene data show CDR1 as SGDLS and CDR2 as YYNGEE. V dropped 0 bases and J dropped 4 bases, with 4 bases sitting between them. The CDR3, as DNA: TGTGCCAGCAGCGTAGCATTCTATGGCTACACCTTC. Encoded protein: CASSVAFYGYTF. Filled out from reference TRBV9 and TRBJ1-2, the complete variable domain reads DSGVTQTPKHLITATGQRVTLRCSPRSGDLSVYWYQQSLDQGLQFLIQYYNGEERAKGNILERFSAQQFPDLHSELNLSSLELGDSALYFCASSVAFYGYTFGSGTRLTVV.

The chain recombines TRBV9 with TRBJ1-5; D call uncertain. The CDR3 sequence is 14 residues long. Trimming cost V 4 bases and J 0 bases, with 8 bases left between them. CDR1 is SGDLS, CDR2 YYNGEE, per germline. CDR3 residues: CASSPGNSNQPQHF. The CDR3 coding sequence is TGTGCCAGCAGCCCCGGGAATAGCAATCAGCCCCAGCATTTT.

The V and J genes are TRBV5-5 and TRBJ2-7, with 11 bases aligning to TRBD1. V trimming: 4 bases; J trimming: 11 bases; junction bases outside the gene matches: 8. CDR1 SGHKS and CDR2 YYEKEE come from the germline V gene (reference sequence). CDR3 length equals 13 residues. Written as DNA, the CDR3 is TGTGCCAGCAGCGGATGGGACAGGGGGGAAGAGTACTTC. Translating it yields CASSGWDRGEEYF.